These 7 T cell receptor beta chains originate from one sample sequenced in a study of PD-1 blockade in mismatch repair-deficient tumors. The repertoire was sequenced with immunoSEQ multiplex PCR; TCRdb's copy has only in-frame clones and lacks some. The data show about 22,000 clones, 84% seen once. This material consisted of peripheral blood, taken 2 weeks after starting pembrolizumab. All receptors come from an adult with mismatch repair-deficient cancer.

This chain joins TRBV2 and TRBJ2-7; 9 bases are a match to TRBD1. The CDR3 sequence is 17 residues long. With V trimmed by 4 bases and J by 7 bases, 17 bases remained unmatched. CDR1 and CDR2 (germline): SNHLY, FYNNEI. CDR3 region: CASSGQGVGAGGREQYF. In DNA, the CDR3 is TGTGCCAGCAGTGGACAGGGGGTAGGCGCGGGTGGAAGGGAGCAGTACTTC.

The chain joins TRBV5-1 to TRBJ2-7; TRBD1 matches 8 bases. Per the germline V gene, CDR1 is SGHRS and CDR2 is YFSETQ. The trim removed 5 bases at V and 2 bases at J, leaving 9 bases unmatched. There are 15 residues in the CDR3. The CDR3 is CASSPTGTGTYEQYF. The CDR3 nucleotides are TGCGCCAGCAGTCCCACCGGGACAGGTACCTACGAGCAGTACTTC. Full variable domain (missing parts from reference TRBV5-1 and TRBJ2-7): KAGVTQTPRYLIKTRGQQVTLSCSPISGHRSVSWYQQTPGQGLQFLFEYFSETQRNKGNFPGRFSGRQFSNSRSEMNVSTLELGDSALYLCASSPTGTGTYEQYFGPGTRLTVT.

The chain employs TRBV7-9 and TRBJ1-1; D remains ambiguous. V was trimmed by 5 bases and J by 1 base, leaving 11 bases between them. The germline V gene has CDR1 SEHNR and CDR2 FQNEAQ (reference sequence). CDR3 length: 14 residues. The CDR3: CASSPWTGNTEAFF. DNA of the CDR3: TGTGCCAGCAGCCCGTGGACTGGGAACACTGAAGCTTTCTTT.

The chain joins TRBV18 to TRBJ2-7, with 7 bases lining up with TRBD1. CDR1 and CDR2 (germline): KGHSH, LQKENI. After removal of 3 bases from V and 2 bases from J, the junction contained 4 bases not matched to a gene. CDR3 size: 14 residues. The CDR3 sequence: CASSPRQGTYEQYF. The CDR3 DNA is TGTGCCAGCTCACCGAGACAGGGCACCTACGAGCAGTACTTC.

This sequence joins TRBV5-5 and TRBJ2-5; tentatively, D is TRBD1 or TRBD2 (5 bases each). Trimming left V 2 bases short and J 1 base short, with 15 bases between. The length of the CDR3 is 16 residues. CDR1 is SGHKS and CDR2 is YYEKEE in the germline V gene (reference sequence). The CDR3 DNA reads TGTGCCAGCAGCTTCGGGCGTTCAGGGAGCCAAGAGACCCAGTACTTC. Its translation is CASSFGRSGSQETQYF.

The chain recombines TRBV4-2 with TRBJ2-6; 7 bases agree with TRBD2. The junction had 6 bases not matched to a gene; V was cut back by 4 bases and J by 0 bases. The CDR3 length is 17 residues. Germline lookup yields CDR1 LGHNA and CDR2 YNFKEQ. The CDR3 DNA follows: TGTGCCAGCAGCCCCCGGGGGGAGAGCTCTGGGGCCAACGTCCTGACTTTC. Encoded protein: CASSPRGESSGANVLTF.

This chain uses TRBV29-1 with TRBJ2-7, with D possibly matching TRBD2 (6 bases). This CDR3 has 17 residues. The germline V and J ends were trimmed by 6 bases and 6 bases, with 30 bases remaining between them. Germline lookup yields CDR1 SQVTM and CDR2 ANQGSEA. DNA for the CDR3: TGCAGCGTCGTCGGTCGCGGGGTGGGCGGCCGTTACCTCGAGCAGTACTTC. Translating gives CSVVGRGVGGRYLEQYF.